This TCR beta chain was profiled in a study of blood T cell repertoires in COVID-19. The V gene's germline CDR1 is ENHRY and CDR2 SYGVKD. The CDR3 sequence is 16 residues long. J was trimmed by 7 bases and V by 3 bases; bases with no gene match: 8. Produced via immunoSEQ multiplex PCR; TCRdb's table is partial and in-frame only. The sample has 90,000 or so clones, about nine tenths seen once. This TCR was sampled from a man aged 55 to 69 with COVID-19, enrolled during active disease. The sample consisted of peripheral blood. The chain is built from TRBV10-3 and TRBJ2-1; 11 bases are shared with TRBD2. CDR3 DNA: TGTGCCATCAGTGAAACTAGCGGGAGAAGGGGGAATGAGCAGTTCTTC. It yields the protein CAISETSGRRGNEQFF.